This T cell receptor beta chain originates from a study of T cell changes during pregnancy in multiple sclerosis (dated by TCRdb to between 2018 and 2021). As for the study more broadly: The study looked at changes in the T cell repertoire across pregnancy in women with multiple sclerosis.

Library preparation used the immunoSEQ multiplex PCR assay. The source is immuneACCESS, and TCRdb retained only in-frame sequences with V and J called. Part of the clones is not carried over; for the studies checked, unresolved V genes explain less than half of this, and the remainder is unexplained. The sample profile shows roughly 40,000 clones; approximately 91% of them were found once. The ten largest clonotypes hold roughly 4% of the sample. Comment on this clone: No antigen is known for it. One base away there is no much larger clone; base qualities are not given.

The CDR3, cysteine through phenylalanine, is 13 amino acids long. This entry keeps only the CDR3 DNA: 39 bases, framed from base 1. V is shortened by 5 bases, J by 1 base, and the region joining them spans 9 bases. CDR1 and CDR2 were assigned from the germline V gene as MNHEY and SVGAGI. Sequenced here: CD8+ T cells from peripheral blood mononuclear cells, sampled in the first trimester of pregnancy. The sequence derives from a female donor with multiple sclerosis, enrolled in a pregnancy study. Recombination linked TRBV6-5 to TRBJ2-7; the D gene identity is not certain. Read as DNA, the sequence is TGTGCCAGCAGTCTCCTTCGGTCCTACGAGCAGTACTTC. Translation gives CASSLLRSYEQYF.